This entry features one T cell receptor beta chain sequence. Its target is unknown. Assay: immunoSEQ multiplex PCR; the TCRdb copy retains only in-frame clones and omits some. The sample has 45,000 to 70,000 clones; about 83% are singletons. The sample comes from a study of OX40 agonist ivuxolimab in advanced cancers. Study summary: Ivuxolimab, which patients received intravenously every 2 weeks, was dosed at 0.01 to 10 mg/kg. Those enrolled were 80% to 85% male, with a mean age of approximately 60 years and ages from roughly 20 to 90. Broader study findings: Also showing low normalized T-cell clonal expansion were some of the nonresponders. Among expanded peripheral T cells, antigen specificity went undetermined.

CDR3 length: 12 amino acids. The germline gives CDR1 MNHNY, CDR2 SVGAGI (reference sequence). V lost 9 bases, J lost 4 bases, and 6 bases stayed unmatched. The input for sequencing was CD4+ or CD8+ T cells sorted from blood, taken in a trial of the OX40 agonist ivuxolimab. This clonotype was obtained from an adult with an advanced solid tumor such as melanoma, head and neck, liver or kidney cancer. V and J are TRBV6-6 and TRBJ2-7; TRBD2 aligns across 7 bases. CDR3: CASAGAGYEQYF. For the CDR3, the DNA is TGTGCCAGTGCGGGAGCCGGATACGAGCAGTACTTC.